Listed below are T cell receptor beta chains from one sample, sequenced in a study of CD8 T cells in Susac syndrome. TCRdb fed the immunoSEQ multiplex PCR reads into MiXCR, producing one record per CDR3 protein. The sample lists about 240,000 distinct CDR3 sequences, less than 96% occurring once. Sequencing used CD4+ T cells from PBMCs. These receptors were collected from a human donor with Susac syndrome. CDR3s include the opening cysteine and the closing phenylalanine or tryptophan. The D gene is left open where the match is weak. The size entry is marked missing in some rows and otherwise reads once, few, many or a size class.

TRBV20-1	NA	NA	TRBJ1-1	TGCAGTGCTAGAGAGGGAGGGGTGGATGCTTTCTTT	CSAREGGVDAFF
TRBV12-3/TRBV12-4	NA	few	TRBJ1-1	TGTGCCAGCAGTTCCCGGGGGGGGACTGAAGCTTTCTTT	CASSSRGGTEAFF
TRBV12-3/TRBV12-4	NA	few	TRBJ2-5	TGTGCCAGCAGTTTACGTGGGACCCAGTACTTC	CASSLRGTQYF
TRBV9	NA	NA	TRBJ2-7	TGTGCCAGCAGCGTAGGGTTGGGGACGGATAGATACGAGCAGTACTTC	CASSVGLGTDRYEQYF
TRBV9	NA	NA	TRBJ2-5	TGTGCCAGCAGCGCACCTACCGGGACCGCACGCCAAGAGACCCAGTACTTC	CASSAPTGTARQETQYF
TRBV15	TRBD2	NA	TRBJ2-1	TGTGCCACCAGCAGGACCGGACAAGCGGGAAATGAGCAGTTCTTC	CATSRTGQAGNEQFF
TRBV28	NA	NA	TRBJ2-5	TGTGCCAGCAAAGGGGAGACCCAGTACTTC	CASKGETQYF
TRBV2	NA	NA	TRBJ2-4	TGTGCCAGCAGTTGGGAGGTCAAAAACATTCAGTACTTC	CASSWEVKNIQYF
TRBV3-1	NA	once	TRBJ1-1	TGTGCCAGCAGCCAAGCGACAGTGAACACTGAAGCTTTCTTT	CASSQATVNTEAFF
TRBV12-3/TRBV12-4	TRBD2	once	TRBJ2-2	TGTGCCAGCAGGGTAGCGGGAGGGAGGGAGCTGTTTTTT	CASRVAGGRELFF
TRBV9	NA	NA	TRBJ2-5	TGTGCCAGCAGCGTTGGGACCGGACCTCAAGAGACCCAGTACTTC	CASSVGTGPQETQYF
TRBV11-2	TRBD1	NA	TRBJ1-1	TGTGCCAGCAGTGCGGGACAGGGAGCTAACACTGAAGCTTTCTTT	CASSAGQGANTEAFF
TRBV5-4	NA	NA	TRBJ1-5	TGTGCCAGCAGCTTAGGACAGAACAATCAGCCCCAGCATTTT	CASSLGQNNQPQHF
TRBV30	NA	NA	TRBJ2-2	TGTGCCTGGAGGGAAGATGGAACCGGGGAGCTGTTTTTT	CAWREDGTGELFF
TRBV29-1	TRBD1	once	TRBJ1-2	TGCAGCGTGGTCCCGGGACAGGGACACTATGGCTACACCTTC	CSVVPGQGHYGYTF
TRBV5-1	NA	NA	TRBJ2-3	TGCGCCAGCAGCTTGTCTCCACACACAGATACGCAGTATTTT	CASSLSPHTDTQYF
TRBV27	NA	NA	TRBJ2-1	TGTGCCAGCAGTTTAAGGCTAGCTACCTACAATGAGCAGTTCTTC	CASSLRLATYNEQFF
TRBV20-1	NA	NA	TRBJ2-5	TGCAGTGCCAAAAACCCGAGAGGGTACCAAGAGACCCAGTACTTC	CSAKNPRGYQETQYF
TRBV29-1	NA	NA	TRBJ1-1	TGCAGCGTTGAGAAACAGAACACTGAAGCTTTCTTT	CSVEKQNTEAFF
TRBV7-9	NA	NA	TRBJ1-1	TGTGCCAGCAGCTTAGAACCCGCGGGGAACACTGAAGCTTTCTTT	CASSLEPAGNTEAFF
TRBV20-1	NA	NA	TRBJ2-1	TGCAGTGCTAGAATAGGAGGAGATTTCTACAATGAGCAGTTCTTC	CSARIGGDFYNEQFF
TRBV5-1	TRBD2	once	TRBJ2-1	TGCGCCAGCGGGACGGGAGGAGGGTCCTACAATGAGCAGTTCTTC	CASGTGGGSYNEQFF
TRBV5-1	NA	NA	TRBJ2-4	TGCGCCAGCAGCCTTGGGGACATCTTGGAAAACATTCAGTACTTC	CASSLGDILENIQYF
TRBV2	NA	NA	TRBJ2-4	TGTGCCAGCACTACCGGGAACATTCAGTACTTC	CASTTGNIQYF
TRBV25-1	NA	NA	TRBJ2-3	TGTGCCAGCAGTGAATCCACCACAGATACGCAGTATTTT	CASSESTTDTQYF
TRBV5-1	NA	NA	TRBJ1-1	TGCGCCAGCAGCTTTAGCGACCCTCGGATGAACACTGAAGCTTTCTTT	CASSFSDPRMNTEAFF
TRBV2	NA	once	TRBJ2-5	TGTGCCAGCCACCGATCGGGCAAGGTGGGCCAAGAGACCCAGTACTTC	CASHRSGKVGQETQYF
TRBV25-1	NA	NA	TRBJ2-1	TGTGCCAGCAGTGAAACAGGATATTACAATGAGCAGTTCTTC	CASSETGYYNEQFF
TRBV7-2	TRBD1	NA	TRBJ2-5	TGTGCCAGCACGAAGACAGGGGGCAGAGAGACCCAGTACTTC	CASTKTGGRETQYF
TRBV7-9	TRBD2	NA	TRBJ2-7	TGTGCCAGCAGCTTAGGGGCTGGCGGGAGTAGGTACGAGCAGTACTTC	CASSLGAGGSRYEQYF
TRBV29-1	TRBD1	NA	TRBJ2-7	TGCAGCGTTGGGCCTAGGACAGGGTCAAACTACGAGCAGTACTTC	CSVGPRTGSNYEQYF
TRBV7-3	NA	NA	TRBJ1-2	TGTGCCAGCAGCTTACAGGGAGGTGACTATGGCTACACCTTC	CASSLQGGDYGYTF
TRBV4-1	NA	NA	TRBJ1-5	TGCGCCAGCAGCCAAGTCCCGACGTGGGACGGCAATCAGCCCCAGCATTTT	CASSQVPTWDGNQPQHF
TRBV7-3	NA	NA	TRBJ2-2	TGTGCCAGCAGCTCCACTAGGATAGGCAACGCCGGGGAGCTGTTTTTT	CASSSTRIGNAGELFF
TRBV20-1	NA	NA	TRBJ2-7	TGCAGTGCCCCCATGGGAGGGGGCGTTAGGGAGCAGTACTTC	CSAPMGGGVREQYF
TRBV7-9	TRBD1	few	TRBJ2-6	TGTGCCAGCAGCCGACAGGGGGCTGGGGCCAACGTCCTGACTTTC	CASSRQGAGANVLTF
TRBV29-1	NA	NA	TRBJ2-5	TGCAGCGTTGAGCCCAGCAGGGAGACCCAGTACTTC	CSVEPSRETQYF
TRBV4-1	TRBD1	NA	TRBJ1-1	TGCGCCAGCAGTGCGACGAAACAGGGGGCCGACACTGAAGCTTTCTTT	CASSATKQGADTEAFF
TRBV27	NA	NA	TRBJ2-3	TGTGCCAGCAGCCCTAAAGGAGGGGGGACAGATACGCAGTATTTT	CASSPKGGGTDTQYF